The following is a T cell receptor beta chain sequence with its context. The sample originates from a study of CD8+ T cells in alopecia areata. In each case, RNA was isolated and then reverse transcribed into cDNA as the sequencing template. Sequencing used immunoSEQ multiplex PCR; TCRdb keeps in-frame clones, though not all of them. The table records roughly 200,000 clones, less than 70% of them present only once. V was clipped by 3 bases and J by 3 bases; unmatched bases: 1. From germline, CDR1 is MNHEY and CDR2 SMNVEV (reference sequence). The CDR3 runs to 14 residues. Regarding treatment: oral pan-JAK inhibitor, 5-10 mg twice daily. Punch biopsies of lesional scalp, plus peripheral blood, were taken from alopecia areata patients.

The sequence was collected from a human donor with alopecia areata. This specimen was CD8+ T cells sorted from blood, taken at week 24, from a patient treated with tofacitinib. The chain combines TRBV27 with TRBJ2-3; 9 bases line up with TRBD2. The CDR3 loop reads CASSLSGGTDTQYF. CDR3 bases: TGTGCCAGCAGTTTGAGCGGGGGGACAGATACGCAGTATTTT.